This T cell receptor beta chain was identified during a study of human T cells and chemical hapten exposure. The overall study: Read at 6 days, the patch tests placed 0.01% DPC on the upper back. Chiefly female patients presented with alopecia areata, totalis or universalis. Study-level points and caveats: Clustering by CDR3 similarity yielded significantly more large clusters from expanded TCRs than controls. Sensitizing to DPC left TCRs with a frequency above 1 in 1000 unaltered.

TCRdb fed the RACE reads into MiXCR, producing one record per CDR3 protein. The table records more than 65,000 distinct CDR3 sequences, approximately 8% of them present only once. Germline CDR1 is DFQATT and CDR2 is SNEGSKA (reference sequence). Trimming cost V 0 bases and J 7 bases, with 19 bases left between them. The CDR3 covers 15 residues. Time point given: patch test 1, 2 weeks after DPC sensitization. Treatment: therapeutic diphenylcyclopropenone sensitization with weekly scalp DPC. Regarding this clonotype: Its antigen is as yet unknown.

The chain couples TRBV20-1 to TRBJ2-7; perhaps D is TRBD1 or TRBD2 (6 bases each). The specimen was whole blood, collected in connection with sensitization to the hapten diphenylcyclopropenone (DPC). This TCR derives from a woman aged 25-40 years with alopecia areata. Some clones in this sample may be carry-over from other donors' samples. The CDR3 spells CSARDMGGGEREQYF. Here the CDR3 DNA reads TGCAGTGCTAGAGATATGGGGGGCGGGGAACGGGAGCAGTACTTC.